Here is one T cell receptor beta chain with its context. Antigen unknown. This sample was included in a study of lymphopenia after photon versus proton radiotherapy. Findings and caveats of the study: Authors raise, but do not show, better survival with proton therapy. Oligoclonal CD8+ Temra expansion after nadir drove photon patients' diversity drop.

Clones were sequenced by immunoSEQ multiplex PCR, and TCRdb holds only the in-frame ones, with some missing. The sample lists tens of thousands of clones, more than 90% seen once, with under 0.9% in the top ten. The CDR3 has 11 residues. The germline CDR1 and CDR2 sequences are SGHTS and YDEGEE. V dropped 0 bases and J dropped 7 bases, with 4 bases sitting between them. This receptor was obtained from a woman aged 50 to 60 with cholangiocarcinoma. Material: peripheral blood, obtained from a patient treated with photon-based radiotherapy. The genes are TRBV5-8 and TRBJ2-5; no reliable D call. The CDR3 is CASSLVGTQYF. The CDR3, as DNA: TGTGCCAGCAGCTTGGTCGGGACCCAGTACTTC.